One sample yielded the 25 T cell receptor beta chains listed below, sequenced in a study of OX40 agonist ivuxolimab in advanced cancers. Assay used: immunoSEQ multiplex PCR; TCRdb lists only in-frame clones, some missing. The table records under 70,000 clones, roughly 80% of them present only once. The specimen comprised CD4+ or CD8+ T cells sorted from blood, sampled in a trial of the OX40 agonist ivuxolimab. Every receptor here comes from an adult with an advanced solid tumor such as melanoma, head and neck, liver or kidney cancer.

This chain connects TRBV4-3 to TRBJ1-1, with D maybe TRBD1 (5 bases). CDR3 size: 15 residues. With 2 bases removed from V and 1 base from J, the gap between germline ends came to 11 bases. Germline CDR1 reads LGHNA; CDR2 reads YSLEER. CDR3 region: CASSQNGARNTEAFF. The CDR3 DNA reads TGCGCCAGCAGCCAAAACGGGGCGAGGAACACTGAAGCTTTCTTT.

The chain couples TRBV6-1 to TRBJ2-7; D might be TRBD1 (6 bases). Germline V gene lookup returns CDR1 MNHNS and CDR2 SASEGT. The CDR3 loop spans 11 amino acids. The V gene lost 8 bases and the J gene lost 5 bases, with 10 bases spanning the gap. In DNA, the CDR3 is TGTGCCAGCCGGACAGAGGACGAGCAGTACTTC. Translated: CASRTEDEQYF.

The chain combines TRBV4-2 with TRBJ2-2; TRBD2 aligns across 10 bases. Germline values: CDR1 LGHNA, CDR2 YNFKEQ. V was clipped by 1 base and J by 6 bases; unmatched bases: 5. The CDR3 is 16 amino acids. CDR3 nucleotide sequence: TGTGCCAGCAGCCAAGGGCCTAGCGGGGGTTCCGGGGAGCTGTTTTTT. Its translation: CASSQGPSGGSGELFF.

The genes are TRBV27 and TRBJ2-5; 7 bases fit TRBD2. Trimming cost V 0 bases and J 4 bases; bases outside gene matches: 11. This CDR3 is 17 amino acids long. Germline V lookup: CDR1 MNHEY, CDR2 SMNVEV (reference sequence). DNA of the CDR3: TGTGCCAGCAGTTTATCTTCATGGGGAGGGTCTGCAGAGACCCAGTACTTC. Its protein is CASSLSSWGGSAETQYF.

By frequency in the sample, this clone is medium-sized. The gene calls are TRBV5-6 and TRBJ1-4, with D perhaps matching TRBD1 (5 bases). Germline assignment: CDR1 SGHDT and CDR2 YYEEEE. The germline V and J ends were trimmed by 4 bases and 7 bases, with 17 bases remaining between them. The CDR3 spans 15 residues. CDR3 sequence: CASSRLGLGAEKLFF. In DNA, the CDR3 is TGTGCCAGCAGCAGGTTGGGACTCGGAGCTGAAAAACTGTTTTTT. The full variable domain, completed using reference TRBV5-6 and TRBJ1-4, is DAGVTQSPTHLIKTRGQQVTLRCSPKSGHDTVSWYQQALGQGPQFIFQYYEEEERQRGNFPDRFSGHQFPNYSSELNVNALLLGDSALYLCASSRLGLGAEKLFFGSGTQLSVL.

As for this clone: Mismatch with germline at one junction end may stem from a read error. The sample contains more than one DNA sequence encoding this CDR3. The gene calls are TRBV18 and TRBJ2-1; D might be TRBD1 (6 bases). Germline V gives CDR1 KGHSH, CDR2 LQKENI. The CDR3 covers 15 residues. In DNA form, the CDR3 reads TGTGCCAGTTCACCGGAACAGGGTTTGAGCGATGAGCAGTTCTTC. Translation: CASSPEQGLSDEQFF.

The chain has TRBV6-5 and TRBJ2-3; D remains ambiguous. The CDR3 is made up of 15 amino acids. Trimming pared 6 bases from V and 2 bases from J, leaving 15 bases between. Looked up from germline, CDR1 is MNHEY and CDR2 is SVGAGI. CDR3 sequence reads: CASRKGSPPTDTQYF. The CDR3 DNA reads TGTGCCAGCAGGAAGGGTTCCCCCCCCACAGATACGCAGTATTTT.

On this clone: A clone one base away is much larger, so this may be a read error. CDR3 sequence: CASSVGTEETQYF. CDR3 DNA: TGTGCCAGCAGCGTTGGGACAGAAGAGACCCAGTACTTC. This chain joins TRBV9 and TRBJ2-5, with 7 bases identical to TRBD1. Germline V CDR1 and CDR2: SGDLS, YYNGEE. The CDR3 sequence is 13 residues long. V was clipped by 2 bases and J by 3 bases; unmatched bases: 1.

This clone occurred once. The CDR3 DNA reads TGCGCCAGCAGCTTGGCTGTAGAGTCGCCCGGGGAGCTGTTTTTT. Protein product: CASSLAVESPGELFF. The gene calls are TRBV5-1 and TRBJ2-2; D is undetermined. Trimming removed 0 bases at V and 6 bases at J, with 12 bases between. Germline V gene sequence: CDR1 SGHRS, CDR2 YFSETQ. The CDR3 spans 15 residues. Supplemented by reference TRBV5-1 and TRBJ2-2, the full variable domain reads KAGVTQTPRYLIKTRGQQVTLSCSPISGHRSVSWYQQTPGQGLQFLFEYFSETQRNKGNFPGRFSGRQFSNSRSEMNVSTLELGDSALYLCASSLAVESPGELFFGEGSRLTVL.

This chain connects TRBV28 to TRBJ2-3, with 10 bases that match TRBD2. This CDR3 comprises 19 residues. Germline V gene sequence: CDR1 MDHEN, CDR2 SYDVKM. V gave up 2 bases and J gave up 1 base; unmatched junction bases: 12. The CDR3 sequence is CASSLGGASGGGGTDTQYF. As DNA, the CDR3 is TGTGCCAGCAGTTTAGGAGGCGCTAGCGGGGGCGGGGGCACAGATACGCAGTATTTT.

The chain uses TRBV5-6 and TRBJ2-7; 12 positions match TRBD1. CDR1 and CDR2 (germline): SGHDT, YYEEEE. Losses at the gene ends were 5 bases for V and 13 bases for J; bases not matched to a gene: 10. The CDR3 consists of 13 residues. CDR3 bases: TGTGCCAGCAGTCTGGGGGGACAGGGGGCGCGATACTTC. Its protein product is CASSLGGQGARYF. Filled out from reference TRBV5-6 and TRBJ2-7, the complete variable domain reads DAGVTQSPTHLIKTRGQQVTLRCSPKSGHDTVSWYQQALGQGPQFIFQYYEEEERQRGNFPDRFSGHQFPNYSSELNVNALLLGDSALYLCASSLGGQGARYFGPGTRLTVT.

This chain uses TRBV5-1 with TRBJ1-2, with 7 bases matching TRBD1. V dropped 2 bases and J dropped 5; count of bases not matched to a gene: 9. Germline assignment: CDR1 SGHRS and CDR2 YFSETQ. This CDR3 is built from 15 residues. The CDR3 coding sequence is TGCGCCAGCAGCTTATCCGGGACAGTGGAATATGGCTACACCTTC. Protein: CASSLSGTVEYGYTF. The full variable domain, in which reference TRBV5-1 and TRBJ1-2 provide the parts outside the CDR3, is KAGVTQTPRYLIKTRGQQVTLSCSPISGHRSVSWYQQTPGQGLQFLFEYFSETQRNKGNFPGRFSGRQFSNSRSEMNVSTLELGDSALYLCASSLSGTVEYGYTFGSGTRLTVV.

This clone came up once. The chain employs TRBV2 and TRBJ2-2; D uncertain. Between the trimmed V and J ends, which lost 5 bases and 7 bases, there was a span of 5 bases. The CDR3 length is 11 residues. Per germline, CDR1 SNHLY and CDR2 FYNNEI. The CDR3 coding sequence is TGTGCCAGCAGTCCAAGCGGGGAGCTGTTTTTT. Its protein product is CASSPSGELFF.

By frequency in the sample, this clone is medium-sized. The V call is TRBV27, the J call TRBJ2-7, with TRBD1 matching 12 bases. This CDR3 has 15 amino acids. V trimming: 5 bases; J trimming: 6 bases; junction bases outside the gene matches: 8. From germline, CDR1 is MNHEY and CDR2 SMNVEV (reference sequence). This CDR3 reads CASSETGQGAVEQYF. CDR3 coding DNA: TGTGCCAGCAGTGAAACGGGACAGGGGGCGGTCGAGCAGTACTTC.

The CDR3 is CASSVDAGQGAGNTIYF. In DNA form, the CDR3 reads TGTGCCAGCAGCGTAGACGCGGGACAGGGGGCTGGAAACACCATATATTTT. The genes are TRBV9 and TRBJ1-3; 11 bases align to TRBD1. There are 17 residues in the CDR3. Germline lookup yields CDR1 SGDLS and CDR2 YYNGEE. With V trimmed by 0 bases and J by 2 bases, 4 bases remained unmatched.

The chain links TRBV4-3 to TRBJ2-2, with D tentatively TRBD1 (6 bases). Trimming took 5 bases from V and 0 from J, leaving 7 bases between them. Germline CDR1 is LGHNA and CDR2 is YSLEER. The CDR3 consists of 14 residues. The CDR3 DNA reads TGCGCCAGCAGCGGGGGCCCGAACACCGGGGAGCTGTTTTTT. This translates into CASSGGPNTGELFF.

This chain connects TRBV27 to TRBJ2-3, with 9 bases identical to TRBD2. Germline V gives CDR1 MNHEY, CDR2 SMNVEV (reference sequence). There are 16 residues in the CDR3. The V and J ends lost 3 bases and 4 bases, in that order; junction bases with no gene match: 8. The CDR3 loop is CASSLSRGGAADTQYF. The DNA for the CDR3 is TGTGCCAGCAGTTTGTCCCGCGGGGGGGCAGCAGATACGCAGTATTTT.

J is TRBJ2-7 and V is TRBV7-9; D gene ambiguous. V was pared by 5 bases and J by 3 bases, with 8 bases between. The length of the CDR3 is 12 residues. Germline CDR1 is SEHNR and CDR2 is FQNEAQ (reference sequence). The CDR3 nucleotides read TGTGCCAGCAGCACGAACAGCTACGAGCAGTACTTC. It translates to CASSTNSYEQYF.

This clone is a singleton in its sample. J is TRBJ2-5 and V is TRBV19; 7 nucleotides match TRBD1. Trimming cost V 5 bases and J 5 bases; bases outside gene matches: 14. This CDR3 has 16 amino acids. The germline V gene has CDR1 LNHDA and CDR2 SQIVND (reference sequence). In DNA, the CDR3 is TGTGCCAGTAGTCCGTTGACAGGGACGAAAATGGAGACCCAGTACTTC. This translates into CASSPLTGTKMETQYF.

The rearrangement links TRBV19 to TRBJ1-2; TRBD1 agrees at 8 bases. The V and J ends lost 5 bases and 2 bases, in that order; junction bases with no gene match: 7. Germline CDR1 LNHDA, CDR2 SQIVND (reference sequence). The CDR3 covers 15 residues. The CDR3 here is CASSFPGQANYGYTF. For the CDR3, the DNA is TGTGCCAGTAGTTTCCCGGGACAGGCAAACTATGGCTACACCTTC.

This chain links TRBV7-9 with TRBJ1-2; the D is unclear. V was clipped by 9 bases and J by 0 bases, with 11 bases between them. The CDR3 loop spans 13 amino acids. Per the germline V gene, CDR1 is SEHNR and CDR2 is FQNEAQ (reference sequence). The CDR3 nucleotides are TGTGCCAGTACCCAGAGGGCTAACTATGGCTACACCTTC. Protein product: CASTQRANYGYTF. Using reference TRBV7-9 and TRBJ1-2 for the parts outside the CDR3, the full variable domain is DTGVSQNPRHKITKRGQNVTFRCDPISEHNRLYWYRQTLGQGPEFLTYFQNEAQLEKSRLLSDRFSAERPKGSFSTLEIQRTEQGDSAMYLCASTQRANYGYTFGSGTRLTVV.

V usage is TRBV7-2 and J usage is TRBJ2-5; 10 positions match TRBD2. CDR1 is SGHTA, CDR2 FQGNSA, per germline. V was clipped by 5 bases and J by 4 bases; unmatched bases: 7. This CDR3 has 15 amino acids. The CDR3 spells CASSPQPSGGETQYF. The CDR3 DNA sequence: TGTGCCAGCAGCCCTCAACCTAGCGGGGGAGAGACCCAGTACTTC.

The V gene is TRBV19, the J gene TRBJ2-5; 9 bases match TRBD1. CDR3 length: 15 amino acids. CDR1 and CDR2 (germline): LNHDA, SQIVND (reference sequence). Trimming removed 6 bases from V and 4 bases from J; junction bases left unmatched: 9. Here the CDR3 reads CASSPRQGVGETQYF. The CDR3 bases are TGTGCCAGTAGCCCCCGACAGGGGGTGGGAGAGACCCAGTACTTC.

This clone has a handful of counts. The chain couples TRBV5-6 to TRBJ1-1, with TRBD1 identical over 8 bases. The germline gives CDR1 SGHDT, CDR2 YYEEEE. Trimming took 1 base from V and 9 from J; bases not matched to a gene: 14. The CDR3 length is 16 residues. For the CDR3, the DNA is TGTGCCAGCAGCTTGATCTCCGGACAGGGATGGGTTAAAGCTTTCTTT. Translated: CASSLISGQGWVKAFF.

This chain joins TRBV11-2 and TRBJ2-2; 12 bases agree with TRBD1. The germline gives CDR1 SGHAT, CDR2 FQNNGV. V gave up 3 bases and J gave up 5 bases; unmatched junction bases: 7. The CDR3 contains 17 residues. CDR3 residues: CASSFFWGQGATGELFF. As DNA, the CDR3 is TGTGCCAGCAGCTTCTTTTGGGGACAGGGGGCAACCGGGGAGCTGTTTTTT.